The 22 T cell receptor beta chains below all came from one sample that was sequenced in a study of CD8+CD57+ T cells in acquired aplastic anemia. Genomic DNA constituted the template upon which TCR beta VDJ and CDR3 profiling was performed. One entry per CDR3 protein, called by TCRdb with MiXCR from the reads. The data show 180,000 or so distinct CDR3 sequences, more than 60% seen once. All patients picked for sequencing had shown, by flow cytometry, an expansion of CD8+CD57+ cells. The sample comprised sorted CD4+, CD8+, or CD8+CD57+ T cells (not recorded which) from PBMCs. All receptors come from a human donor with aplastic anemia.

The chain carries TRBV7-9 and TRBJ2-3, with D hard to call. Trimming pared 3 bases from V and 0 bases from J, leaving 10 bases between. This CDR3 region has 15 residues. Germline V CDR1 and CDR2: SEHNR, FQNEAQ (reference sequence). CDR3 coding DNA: TGTGCCAGCAGCTTGGATGGTGTGAGCACAGATACGCAGTATTTT. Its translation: CASSLDGVSTDTQYF.

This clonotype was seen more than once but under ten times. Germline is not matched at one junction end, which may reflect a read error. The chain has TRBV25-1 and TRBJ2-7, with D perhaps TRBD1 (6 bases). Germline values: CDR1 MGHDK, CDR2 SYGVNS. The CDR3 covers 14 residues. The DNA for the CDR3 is TGTGCCAGCAGTGGTGGGCAGGGGTCCTCCGAGCAGTACTTC. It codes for CASSGGQGSSEQYF.

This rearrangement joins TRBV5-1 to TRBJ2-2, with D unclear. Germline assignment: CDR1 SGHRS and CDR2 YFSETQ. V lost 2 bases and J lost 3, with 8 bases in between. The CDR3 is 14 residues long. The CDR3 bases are TGCGCCAGCAGCTTCATCCCGGACACCGGGGAGCTGTTTTTT. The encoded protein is CASSFIPDTGELFF.

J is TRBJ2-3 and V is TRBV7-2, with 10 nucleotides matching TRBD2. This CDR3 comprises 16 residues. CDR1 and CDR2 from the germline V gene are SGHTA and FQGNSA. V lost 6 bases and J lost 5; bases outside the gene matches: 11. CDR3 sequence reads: CASSYPSGRVEDTQYF. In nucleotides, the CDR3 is TGTGCCAGCAGTTACCCCAGCGGGAGGGTGGAAGATACGCAGTATTTT. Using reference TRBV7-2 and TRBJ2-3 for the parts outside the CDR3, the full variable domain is GAGVSQSPSNKVTEKGKDVELRCDPISGHTALYWYRQSLGQGLEFLIYFQGNSAPDKSGLPSDRFSAERTGGSVSTLTIQRTQQEDSAVYLCASSYPSGRVEDTQYFGPGTRLTVL.

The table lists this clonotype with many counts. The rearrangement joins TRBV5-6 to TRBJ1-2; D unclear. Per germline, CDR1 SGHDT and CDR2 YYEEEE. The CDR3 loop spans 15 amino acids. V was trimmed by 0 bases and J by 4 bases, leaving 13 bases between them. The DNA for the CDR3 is TGTGCCAGCAGCTTGGCCGGAGGGTTGAGCTATGGCTACACCTTC. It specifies CASSLAGGLSYGYTF.

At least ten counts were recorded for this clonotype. Here the CDR3 reads CASRFEGNTEAFF. CDR3 sequence (DNA): TGTGCCAGCCGATTTGAGGGGAACACTGAAGCTTTCTTT. V usage is TRBV27 and J usage is TRBJ1-1; D is uncertain. CDR3 length: 13 residues. The V gene's germline CDR1 is MNHEY and CDR2 SMNVEV (reference sequence). V was shortened by 8 bases and J by 1 base, with 11 bases between the two germline ends.

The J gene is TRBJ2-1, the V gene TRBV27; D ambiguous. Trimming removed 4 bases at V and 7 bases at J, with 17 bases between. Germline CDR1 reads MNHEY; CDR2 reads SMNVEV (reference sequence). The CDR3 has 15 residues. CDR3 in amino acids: CASSSPWSAGNEQFF. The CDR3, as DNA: TGTGCCAGCAGTTCTCCGTGGAGCGCCGGAAATGAGCAGTTCTTC.

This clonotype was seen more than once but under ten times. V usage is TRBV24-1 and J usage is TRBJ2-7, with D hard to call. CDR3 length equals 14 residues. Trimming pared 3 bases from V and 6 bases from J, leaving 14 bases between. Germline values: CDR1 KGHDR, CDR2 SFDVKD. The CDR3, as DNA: TGTGCCACCAGTGATCCTTACGACGGGCGCGAGCAGTACTTC. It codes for CATSDPYDGREQYF.

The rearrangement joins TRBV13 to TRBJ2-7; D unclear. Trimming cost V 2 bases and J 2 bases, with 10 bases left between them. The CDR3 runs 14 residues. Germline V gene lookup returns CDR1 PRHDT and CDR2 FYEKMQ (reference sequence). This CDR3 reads CASSLRRLPYEQYF. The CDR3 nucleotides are TGTGCCAGCAGCTTAAGGCGACTGCCCTACGAGCAGTACTTC.

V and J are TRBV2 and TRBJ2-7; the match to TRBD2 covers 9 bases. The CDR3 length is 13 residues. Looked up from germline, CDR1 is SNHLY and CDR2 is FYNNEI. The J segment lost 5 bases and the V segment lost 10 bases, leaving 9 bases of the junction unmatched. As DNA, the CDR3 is TGTGCCACCATGAGCGGGGGGTACCACGAGCAGTACTTC. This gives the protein CATMSGGYHEQYF.

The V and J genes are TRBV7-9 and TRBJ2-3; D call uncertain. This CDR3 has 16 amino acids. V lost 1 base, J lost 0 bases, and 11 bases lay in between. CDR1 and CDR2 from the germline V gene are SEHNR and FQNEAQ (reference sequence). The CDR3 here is CASSLGFQTSTDTQYF. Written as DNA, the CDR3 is TGTGCCAGCAGCTTAGGGTTCCAGACAAGCACAGATACGCAGTATTTT.

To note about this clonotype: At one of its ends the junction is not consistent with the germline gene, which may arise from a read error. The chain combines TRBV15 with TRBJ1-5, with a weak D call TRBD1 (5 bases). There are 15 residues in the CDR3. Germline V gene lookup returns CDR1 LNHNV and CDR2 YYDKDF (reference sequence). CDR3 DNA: TGTGCCACGAGCAGAGACAGTGGGACTAATCAGCCCCAGCATTTT. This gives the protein CATSRDSGTNQPQHF.

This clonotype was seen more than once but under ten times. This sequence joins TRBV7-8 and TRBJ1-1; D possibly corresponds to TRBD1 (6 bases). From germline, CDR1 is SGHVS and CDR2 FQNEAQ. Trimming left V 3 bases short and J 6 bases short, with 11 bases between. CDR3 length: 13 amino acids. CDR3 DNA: TGTGCCAGCAGCTTTCGGGGGCAGTCTGAAGCTTTCTTT. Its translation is CASSFRGQSEAFF.

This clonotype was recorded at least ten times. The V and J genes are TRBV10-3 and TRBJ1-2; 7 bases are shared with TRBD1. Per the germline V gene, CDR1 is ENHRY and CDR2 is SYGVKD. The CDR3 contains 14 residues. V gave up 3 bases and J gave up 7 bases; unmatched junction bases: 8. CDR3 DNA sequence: TGTGCCATCAGTGATGACAGGGAGGTGTCTGGCTACACCTTC. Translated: CAISDDREVSGYTF.

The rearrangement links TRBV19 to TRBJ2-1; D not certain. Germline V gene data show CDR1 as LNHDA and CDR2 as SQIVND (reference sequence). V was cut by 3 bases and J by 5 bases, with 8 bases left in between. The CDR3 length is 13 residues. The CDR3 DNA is TGTGCCAGTAGTATTGTCCGACACAATGAGCAGTTCTTC. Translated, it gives CASSIVRHNEQFF.

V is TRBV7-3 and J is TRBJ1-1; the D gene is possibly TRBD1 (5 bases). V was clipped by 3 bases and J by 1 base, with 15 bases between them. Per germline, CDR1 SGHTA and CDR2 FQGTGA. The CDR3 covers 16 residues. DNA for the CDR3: TGTGCCAGCAGCTTGGGGATCGGGGGTCGGAACACTGAAGCTTTCTTT. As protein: CASSLGIGGRNTEAFF. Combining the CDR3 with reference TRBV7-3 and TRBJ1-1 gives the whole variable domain GAGVSQTPSNKVTEKGKYVELRCDPISGHTALYWYRQSLGQGPEFLIYFQGTGAADDSGLPNDRFFAVRPEGSVSTLKIQRTERGDSAVYLCASSLGIGGRNTEAFFGQGTRLTVV.

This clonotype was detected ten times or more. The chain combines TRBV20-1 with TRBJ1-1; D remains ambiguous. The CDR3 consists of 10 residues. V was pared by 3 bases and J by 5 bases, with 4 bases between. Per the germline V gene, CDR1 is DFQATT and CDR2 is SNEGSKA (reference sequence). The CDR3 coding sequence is TGCAGTGCTAGGGGGACTGAAGCTTTCTTT. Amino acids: CSARGTEAFF.

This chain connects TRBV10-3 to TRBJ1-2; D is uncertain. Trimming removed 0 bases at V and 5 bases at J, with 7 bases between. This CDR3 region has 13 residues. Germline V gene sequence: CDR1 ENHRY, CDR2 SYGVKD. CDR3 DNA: TGTGCCATCAGTGAGTCGTTGCAGTATGGCTACACCTTC. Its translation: CAISESLQYGYTF.

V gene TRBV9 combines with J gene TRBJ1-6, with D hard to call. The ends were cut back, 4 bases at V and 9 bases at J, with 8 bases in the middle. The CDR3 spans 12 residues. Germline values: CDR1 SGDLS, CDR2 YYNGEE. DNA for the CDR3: TGTGCCAGCAGCCCAAGTAGTTCACCCCTCCACTTT. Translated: CASSPSSSPLHF.

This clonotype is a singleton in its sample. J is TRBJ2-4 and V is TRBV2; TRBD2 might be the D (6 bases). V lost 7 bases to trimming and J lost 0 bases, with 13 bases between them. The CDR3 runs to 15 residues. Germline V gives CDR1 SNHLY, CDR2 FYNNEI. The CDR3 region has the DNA TGTGCCAGCACTAGCGACAGATTAGCCAAAAACATTCAGTACTTC. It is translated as CASTSDRLAKNIQYF.

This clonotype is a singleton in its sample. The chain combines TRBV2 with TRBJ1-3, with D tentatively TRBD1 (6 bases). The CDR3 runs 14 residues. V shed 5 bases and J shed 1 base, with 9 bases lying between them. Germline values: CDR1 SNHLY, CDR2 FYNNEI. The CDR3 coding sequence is TGTGCCAGCAGTTCCCAGGGGTCTGGAAACACCATATATTTT. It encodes CASSSQGSGNTIYF. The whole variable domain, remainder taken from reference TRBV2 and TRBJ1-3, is EPEVTQTPSHQVTQMGQEVILRCVPISNHLYFYWYRQILGQKVEFLVSFYNNEISEKSEIFDDQFSVERPDGSNFTLKIRSTKLEDSAMYFCASSSQGSGNTIYFGEGSWLTVV.

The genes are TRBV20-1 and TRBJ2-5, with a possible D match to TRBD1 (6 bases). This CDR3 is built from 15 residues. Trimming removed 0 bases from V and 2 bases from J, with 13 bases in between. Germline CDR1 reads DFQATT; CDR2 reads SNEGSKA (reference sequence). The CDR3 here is CSARDQSTGQETQYF. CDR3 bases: TGCAGTGCTAGAGATCAATCTACAGGGCAAGAGACCCAGTACTTC.